A selection of T cell receptor beta chains follows, all from one sample in a study of T cell responses to AZD1222 COVID-19 vaccine. The assay was immunoSEQ multiplex PCR, and TCRdb's table has in-frame clones only and misses some. Of about 85,000 clones listed, 80% to 90% are singletons. The sample was peripheral blood, taken on day 0 of AZD1222 vaccination. Source of these receptors: an adult in good health. Each CDR3 is given with its conserved first and last residue. The order of the fields is clone size, V gene, J gene, D gene, CDR3 protein, CDR3 DNA. D genes are given only for firm matches. Expanded clones are given a class, and other clones once, few, many or no size at all.

clone size: .
V gene: TRBV14
J gene: TRBJ2-2
D gene: TRBD1
CDR3 protein: CASSPAPGGSRPGELFF
CDR3 DNA: TGTGCCAGCAGCCCAGCCCCAGGGGGCTCCAGGCCCGGGGAGCTGTTTTTT

clone size: .
V gene: TRBV28
J gene: TRBJ1-5
D gene: .
CDR3 protein: CASSLVRGNQPQHF
CDR3 DNA: TGTGCCAGCAGTTTGGTGAGGGGCAATCAGCCCCAGCATTTT

clone size: few
V gene: TRBV5-1
J gene: TRBJ2-2
D gene: .
CDR3 protein: CASSSTLAGGELFF
CDR3 DNA: TGCGCCAGCAGCTCTACTCTAGCCGGGGGGGAGCTGTTTTTT

clone size: .
V gene: TRBV6-4
J gene: TRBJ2-1
D gene: TRBD2
CDR3 protein: CASSDWSGAAYNEQFF
CDR3 DNA: TGTGCCAGCAGTGACTGGAGCGGGGCGGCGTACAATGAGCAGTTCTTC

clone size: once
V gene: TRBV5-1
J gene: TRBJ1-2
D gene: TRBD1
CDR3 protein: CASSGAAGGIDYGYTF
CDR3 DNA: TGCGCCAGCAGCGGGGCGGCAGGGGGTATTGACTATGGCTACACCTTC

clone size: .
V gene: TRBV11-2
J gene: TRBJ2-1
D gene: .
CDR3 protein: CASTLGVSSYNEQFF
CDR3 DNA: TGTGCCAGCACTCTAGGGGTCAGCTCCTACAATGAGCAGTTCTTC

clone size: .
V gene: TRBV5-1
J gene: TRBJ2-5
D gene: TRBD1
CDR3 protein: CASSLDGQEVETQYF
CDR3 DNA: TGCGCCAGCAGCTTGGACGGACAGGAGGTAGAGACCCAGTACTTC

clone size: .
V gene: TRBV6-4
J gene: TRBJ2-5
D gene: .
CDR3 protein: CASSIIRGETQYF
CDR3 DNA: TGTGCCAGCAGTATAATAAGAGGGGAGACCCAGTACTTC

clone size: .
V gene: TRBV6-6
J gene: TRBJ2-3
D gene: TRBD2
CDR3 protein: CASRTSGSFGTDTQYF
CDR3 DNA: TGTGCCAGCCGAACTAGCGGGAGTTTTGGCACAGATACGCAGTATTTT

clone size: .
V gene: TRBV3-1/TRBV3-2
J gene: TRBJ1-1
D gene: .
CDR3 protein: CASSQEGGDTEAFF
CDR3 DNA: TGTGCCAGCAGCCAAGAGGGCGGGGACACTGAAGCTTTCTTT

clone size: .
V gene: TRBV19
J gene: TRBJ1-1
D gene: .
CDR3 protein: CASNYPGGREGTEAFF
CDR3 DNA: TGTGCCAGTAACTATCCAGGAGGCAGGGAGGGCACTGAAGCTTTCTTT

clone size: .
V gene: TRBV6-2/TRBV6-3
J gene: TRBJ1-5
D gene: .
CDR3 protein: CASSPLGAGGNQPQHF
CDR3 DNA: TGTGCCAGCAGTCCACTAGGAGCCGGGGGGAATCAGCCCCAGCATTTT

clone size: .
V gene: TRBV7-9
J gene: TRBJ2-7
D gene: TRBD1
CDR3 protein: CASSPGQGYEQYF
CDR3 DNA: TGTGCCAGCAGCCCGGGACAGGGGTACGAGCAGTACTTC

clone size: .
V gene: TRBV28
J gene: TRBJ2-1
D gene: TRBD2
CDR3 protein: CASRLGRDRVYLSSYNEQFF
CDR3 DNA: TGTGCCAGCAGGCTGGGGAGGGACCGAGTTTATCTCAGCTCCTACAATGAGCAGTTCTTC

clone size: .
V gene: TRBV29-1
J gene: TRBJ2-7
D gene: .
CDR3 protein: CSVASDPNSYEQYF
CDR3 DNA: TGCAGCGTTGCCTCGGACCCAAACTCCTACGAGCAGTACTTC

clone size: .
V gene: TRBV5-8
J gene: TRBJ2-1
D gene: TRBD2
CDR3 protein: CASSFLSSGSNEQFF
CDR3 DNA: TGTGCCAGCAGCTTTTTGTCTAGCGGGAGTAATGAGCAGTTCTTC

clone size: .
V gene: TRBV3-1/TRBV3-2
J gene: TRBJ2-5
D gene: .
CDR3 protein: CASSLSPSVQETQYF
CDR3 DNA: TGTGCCAGCAGCCTGAGCCCTAGCGTCCAAGAGACCCAGTACTTC

clone size: .
V gene: TRBV24-1
J gene: TRBJ1-5
D gene: .
CDR3 protein: CATSDGDPRGGQPQHF
CDR3 DNA: TGTGCCACCAGTGACGGGGACCCCCGGGGGGGTCAGCCCCAGCATTTT

clone size: once
V gene: TRBV27
J gene: TRBJ2-5
D gene: TRBD2
CDR3 protein: CASSISGRWEETQYF
CDR3 DNA: TGTGCCAGCAGTATTAGCGGGAGGTGGGAAGAGACCCAGTACTTC

clone size: .
V gene: TRBV6-1
J gene: TRBJ1-2
D gene: TRBD1
CDR3 protein: CASSEGQGAYGYTF
CDR3 DNA: TGTGCCAGCAGTGAAGGACAGGGGGCCTATGGCTACACCTTC

clone size: .
V gene: TRBV4-2
J gene: TRBJ1-4
D gene: TRBD1
CDR3 protein: CASSGSGTANEKLFF
CDR3 DNA: TGTGCCAGCAGCGGGTCCGGGACAGCTAATGAAAAACTGTTTTTT

clone size: .
V gene: TRBV4-1
J gene: TRBJ2-3
D gene: TRBD2
CDR3 protein: CASSQDSRLAGGSILADTQYF
CDR3 DNA: TGCGCCAGCAGCCAAGATAGTCGGCTAGCGGGAGGTAGTATCTTGGCAGATACGCAGTATTTT

clone size: few
V gene: TRBV28
J gene: TRBJ1-4
D gene: TRBD1
CDR3 protein: CASSNWDRTNEKLFF
CDR3 DNA: TGTGCCAGCAGTAACTGGGACAGAACTAATGAAAAACTGTTTTTT

clone size: once
V gene: TRBV6-5
J gene: TRBJ1-1
D gene: .
CDR3 protein: CASSNFRADTEAFF
CDR3 DNA: TGTGCCAGCAGTAACTTCCGGGCGGACACTGAAGCTTTCTTT

clone size: .
V gene: TRBV28
J gene: TRBJ2-3
D gene: .
CDR3 protein: CASSLGRGDTQYF
CDR3 DNA: TGTGCCAGCAGTTTAGGGCGGGGAGATACGCAGTATTTT

clone size: few
V gene: TRBV6-6
J gene: TRBJ2-7
D gene: .
CDR3 protein: CASSYPEGEQYF
CDR3 DNA: TGTGCCAGCAGTTATCCGGAAGGCGAGCAGTACTTC

clone size: .
V gene: TRBV4-3
J gene: TRBJ2-4
D gene: .
CDR3 protein: CASSQRVGRTEAKNIQYF
CDR3 DNA: TGCGCCAGCAGCCAAAGAGTAGGGAGAACAGAAGCCAAAAACATTCAGTACTTC

clone size: .
V gene: TRBV7-3
J gene: TRBJ1-5
D gene: .
CDR3 protein: CASSIESGQPQHF
CDR3 DNA: TGTGCCAGCAGCATTGAATCGGGTCAGCCCCAGCATTTT

clone size: .
V gene: TRBV24-1
J gene: TRBJ1-5
D gene: .
CDR3 protein: CADEEPLRRQPQHF
CDR3 DNA: TGTGCCGACGAGGAGCCCTTACGGAGGCAGCCCCAGCATTTT

clone size: .
V gene: TRBV28
J gene: TRBJ1-3
D gene: .
CDR3 protein: CASSSGFAGNTIYF
CDR3 DNA: TGTGCCAGCAGCTCGGGCTTCGCCGGAAACACCATATATTTT

clone size: .
V gene: TRBV29-1
J gene: TRBJ2-7
D gene: TRBD1
CDR3 protein: CSVQGQGVYEQYF
CDR3 DNA: TGCAGCGTTCAGGGACAGGGGGTCTACGAGCAGTACTTC

clone size: .
V gene: TRBV3-1/TRBV3-2
J gene: TRBJ2-7
D gene: TRBD2
CDR3 protein: CASSLGLAGVYEQYF
CDR3 DNA: TGTGCCAGCAGCCTGGGACTAGCGGGAGTCTACGAGCAGTACTTC

clone size: .
V gene: TRBV30
J gene: TRBJ2-7
D gene: .
CDR3 protein: CAWSVGAGYEQYF
CDR3 DNA: TGTGCCTGGAGTGTCGGGGCTGGCTACGAGCAGTACTTC

clone size: .
V gene: TRBV24-1
J gene: TRBJ1-1
D gene: .
CDR3 protein: CATSDPTVTEAFF
CDR3 DNA: TGTGCCACCAGTGACCCGACAGTTACTGAAGCTTTCTTT

clone size: .
V gene: TRBV28
J gene: TRBJ2-7
D gene: .
CDR3 protein: CASSSTRNYEQYF
CDR3 DNA: TGTGCCAGCAGCTCGACTAGAAACTACGAGCAGTACTTC

clone size: .
V gene: TRBV19
J gene: TRBJ2-1
D gene: .
CDR3 protein: CASSKPGSVFRNEQFF
CDR3 DNA: TGTGCCAGTAGTAAGCCGGGTTCGGTTTTTAGGAATGAGCAGTTCTTC

clone size: .
V gene: TRBV5-4
J gene: TRBJ1-5
D gene: .
CDR3 protein: CASSPRAGPNQPQHF
CDR3 DNA: TGTGCCAGCAGCCCACGGGCGGGTCCCAATCAGCCCCAGCATTTT

clone size: .
V gene: TRBV28
J gene: TRBJ1-5
D gene: .
CDR3 protein: CASSPREVNQPQHF
CDR3 DNA: TGTGCCAGCAGTCCCCGGGAAGTCAATCAGCCCCAGCATTTT

clone size: .
V gene: TRBV7-2
J gene: TRBJ2-3
D gene: .
CDR3 protein: CASSLGGSIGTDTQYF
CDR3 DNA: TGTGCCAGCAGCTTAGGGGGGAGTATTGGGACAGATACGCAGTATTTT

clone size: .
V gene: TRBV28
J gene: TRBJ2-7
D gene: .
CDR3 protein: CASSLIPYEQYF
CDR3 DNA: TGTGCCAGCAGTTTAATACCCTACGAGCAGTACTTC

clone size: .
V gene: TRBV5-1
J gene: TRBJ1-3
D gene: .
CDR3 protein: CASSFSVSGNTIYF
CDR3 DNA: TGCGCCAGCAGCTTCTCGGTATCTGGAAACACCATATATTTT

clone size: .
V gene: TRBV27
J gene: TRBJ1-6
D gene: TRBD1
CDR3 protein: CASSWTGGDSPLHF
CDR3 DNA: TGTGCCAGCAGTTGGACAGGGGGGGACTCACCCCTCCACTTT

clone size: .
V gene: TRBV7-9
J gene: TRBJ2-3
D gene: TRBD2
CDR3 protein: CASSRGLAGYTDTQYF
CDR3 DNA: TGTGCCAGCAGCCGAGGACTAGCGGGATACACAGATACGCAGTATTTT

clone size: .
V gene: TRBV2
J gene: TRBJ1-2
D gene: .
CDR3 protein: CASSPQGFYGYTF
CDR3 DNA: TGTGCCAGCAGCCCCCAGGGGTTTTATGGCTACACCTTC

clone size: .
V gene: TRBV7-8
J gene: TRBJ1-1
D gene: .
CDR3 protein: CASSTGTRYTEAFF
CDR3 DNA: TGTGCCAGCAGCACAGGGACACGTTACACTGAAGCTTTCTTT

clone size: .
V gene: TRBV5-5
J gene: TRBJ1-1
D gene: .
CDR3 protein: CASSFSQVNTEAFF
CDR3 DNA: TGTGCCAGCAGCTTTTCACAGGTGAACACTGAAGCTTTCTTT

clone size: .
V gene: TRBV2
J gene: TRBJ2-7
D gene: .
CDR3 protein: CASSETQGSEQYF
CDR3 DNA: TGTGCCAGCAGTGAAACTCAGGGGTCCGAGCAGTACTTC

clone size: .
V gene: TRBV19
J gene: TRBJ2-7
D gene: TRBD2
CDR3 protein: CASSIDALAGGPDEQYF
CDR3 DNA: TGTGCCAGTAGTATAGATGCCCTAGCGGGAGGGCCTGACGAGCAGTACTTC

clone size: .
V gene: TRBV28
J gene: TRBJ1-6
D gene: .
CDR3 protein: CASQETGYNSPLHF
CDR3 DNA: TGTGCCAGCCAGGAAACAGGTTATAATTCACCCCTCCACTTT

clone size: .
V gene: TRBV18
J gene: TRBJ2-7
D gene: .
CDR3 protein: CASSPPSRTDIEQYF
CDR3 DNA: TGTGCCAGCTCACCACCGAGCCGGACAGACATAGAGCAGTACTTC

clone size: .
V gene: TRBV19
J gene: TRBJ2-7
D gene: .
CDR3 protein: CASSSWNPFGSYEQYF
CDR3 DNA: TGTGCCAGTAGTAGCTGGAACCCGTTTGGCTCCTACGAGCAGTACTTC

clone size: .
V gene: TRBV10-3
J gene: TRBJ2-1
D gene: .
CDR3 protein: CAISGGRGPNNEQFF
CDR3 DNA: TGTGCCATCAGTGGGGGTCGGGGACCTAACAATGAGCAGTTCTTC

clone size: few
V gene: TRBV28
J gene: TRBJ1-2
D gene: .
CDR3 protein: CASSPRPNYGYTF
CDR3 DNA: TGTGCCAGCAGTCCACGGCCTAACTATGGCTACACCTTC

clone size: .
V gene: TRBV3-1/TRBV3-2
J gene: TRBJ1-2
D gene: .
CDR3 protein: CASSQGPSESYGYTF
CDR3 DNA: TGTGCCAGCAGCCAAGGACCATCCGAGAGCTATGGCTACACCTTC

clone size: .
V gene: TRBV4-2
J gene: TRBJ2-3
D gene: .
CDR3 protein: CASSQDLRREEDTQYF
CDR3 DNA: TGTGCCAGCAGCCAAGATCTCAGGCGGGAAGAAGATACGCAGTATTTT